Shown below are 20 T cell receptor beta chains from a single sample sequenced in a study of monozygotic twins with cystic fibrosis. Assay: immunoSEQ multiplex PCR; the TCRdb copy retains only in-frame clones and omits some. Found here are nearly 25,000 clones, more than 85% of them singletons; the top ten hold 0.29%. The sequencing input was blood. The receptors originated from a girl aged 2-15 years with cystic fibrosis.

This rearrangement joins TRBV27 to TRBJ1-2, with 9 bases identical to TRBD1. V shed 5 bases and J 4 bases; nucleotides not matched to a gene: 8. Germline CDR1 MNHEY, CDR2 SMNVEV (reference sequence). This CDR3 comprises 15 residues. The CDR3 sequence: CASSPWTGETYGYTF. In nucleotides, the CDR3 is TGTGCCAGCAGTCCTTGGACAGGGGAGACCTATGGCTACACCTTC.

The DNA of the CDR3 is TGTGCCAGCAGCTGGGACAGGGCATACAATGAGCAGTTCTTC. Translation gives CASSWDRAYNEQFF. The chain combines TRBV6-5 with TRBJ2-1; 9 nucleotides line up with TRBD1. Trimming cost V 6 bases and J 4 bases; bases outside gene matches: 4. The CDR3 runs 14 residues. Looked up from germline, CDR1 is MNHEY and CDR2 is SVGAGI.

J is TRBJ2-7 and V is TRBV5-4; no firm D call. Trimming left V 0 bases short and J 5 bases short, with 9 bases between. The CDR3 covers 13 residues. Germline CDR1 is SGHNT and CDR2 is YYREEE (reference sequence). CDR3 amino acids: CASSLAQSDEQYF. CDR3 nucleotides: TGTGCCAGCAGCTTGGCGCAAAGTGACGAGCAGTACTTC.

The chain employs TRBV6-6 and TRBJ2-7; D is unresolved. Per germline, CDR1 MNHNY and CDR2 SVGAGI (reference sequence). V lost 3 bases and J 0 bases, leaving 12 bases between the germline ends. CDR3 length: 15 residues. The DNA for the CDR3 is TGTGCCAGCAGTTATTATTCGCTTACCTCCTACGAGCAGTACTTC. Residues: CASSYYSLTSYEQYF.

The chain employs TRBV11-2 and TRBJ1-6; 9 bases align to TRBD1. Germline CDR1 and CDR2: SGHAT and FQNNGV. Trimming cost V 3 bases and J 9 bases; bases outside gene matches: 12. There are 17 residues in the CDR3. CDR3 nucleotide sequence: TGTGCCAGCAGCTTGGAGGGACAGGGTTCTTTAGTTTCACCCCTCCACTTT. The encoded protein is CASSLEGQGSLVSPLHF.

The chain recombines TRBV30 with TRBJ2-7; D ambiguous. Trimming removed 3 bases at V and 4 bases at J, with 22 bases between. This CDR3 is 16 amino acids long. Germline CDR1 reads GTSNPN; CDR2 reads SVGIG (reference sequence). The CDR3 is CAWRRLPNPPSYEQYF. The CDR3 nucleotides are TGTGCCTGGAGGAGACTCCCGAATCCTCCCTCGTACGAGCAGTACTTC. Supplemented by reference TRBV30 and TRBJ2-7, the full variable domain reads SQTIHQWPATLVQPVGSPLSLECTVEGTSNPNLYWYRQAAGRGLQLLFYSVGIGQISSEVPQNLSASRPQDRQFILSSKKLLLSDSGFYLCAWRRLPNPPSYEQYFGPGTRLTVT.

This sequence joins TRBV7-8 and TRBJ1-2; D ambiguous. V was cut by 2 bases and J by 5 bases, with 12 bases left in between. This CDR3 has 14 amino acids. Germline assignment: CDR1 SGHVS and CDR2 FQNEAQ. Here the CDR3 reads CASSLLPAAYGYTF. Here the CDR3 DNA reads TGTGCCAGCAGCTTACTCCCAGCTGCTTATGGCTACACCTTC.

V and J are TRBV15 and TRBJ2-3; weak D call: TRBD2 (5 bases). The CDR3 is 18 amino acids. V was pared by 0 bases and J by 2 bases, with 18 bases between. Germline-derived CDR1 and CDR2 are LNHNV and YYDKDF (reference sequence). CDR3: CATSRDRVVSGNTDTQYF. CDR3 nucleotides: TGTGCCACCAGCAGAGATCGGGTGGTCAGCGGAAACACAGATACGCAGTATTTT.

The genes are TRBV7-9 and TRBJ2-7, with a weak D call TRBD1 (5 bases). The CDR3 has 14 residues. V was clipped by 5 bases and J by 0 bases, with 11 bases between them. Germline assignment: CDR1 SEHNR and CDR2 FQNEAQ (reference sequence). In DNA, the CDR3 is TGTGCCAGCAGCGAAAGACAGAGCTCCTACGAGCAGTACTTC. Its translation is CASSERQSSYEQYF.

CDR3 sequence reads: CASSEIPEWNTEAFF. For the CDR3, the DNA is TGTGCCAGCAGCGAAATACCTGAGTGGAACACTGAAGCTTTCTTT. The chain recombines TRBV6-5 with TRBJ1-1, with D unclear. Germline values: CDR1 MNHEY, CDR2 SVGAGI. The CDR3 has 15 residues. V lost 6 bases to trimming and J lost 1 base, with 15 bases between them.

The CDR3 DNA reads TGCGCCAGCAGCCCGCACCTGGGGGGTAGCACTGAAGCTTTCTTT. As protein: CASSPHLGGSTEAFF. The chain links TRBV5-1 to TRBJ1-1; the D gene is possibly TRBD1 (5 bases). The CDR3 has 15 residues. V shed 4 bases and J shed 4 bases, with 17 bases lying between them. Germline assignment: CDR1 SGHRS and CDR2 YFSETQ.

The rearrangement uses TRBV21-1 and TRBJ2-7; the table assigns TRBD1, which was not confirmed against the DNA. TRBV21-1 is termed a pseudogene. This CDR3 comprises 14 residues. The CDR3 DNA reads TGTGCCAGCAGCTCGACAGGGGAGGCGTACGAGCAGTACTTC. Amino acid sequence: CASSSTGEAYEQYF.

This chain links TRBV6-5 with TRBJ2-7, with D uncertain. Germline values: CDR1 MNHEY, CDR2 SVGAGI. This CDR3 comprises 11 residues. V shed 10 bases and J shed 2 bases, with 9 bases lying between them. CDR3 bases: TGTGCCACCAAAGGGACCTACGAGCAGTACTTC. As protein: CATKGTYEQYF.

V usage is TRBV7-9 and J usage is TRBJ2-2, with unresolved D. The CDR3 spans 12 residues. Per germline, CDR1 SEHNR and CDR2 FQNEAQ (reference sequence). Trimming removed 3 bases at V and 6 bases at J, with 5 bases between. In DNA form, the CDR3 reads TGTGCCAGCAGCTTCTCCGCCGGGGAGCTGTTTTTT. Residues: CASSFSAGELFF.

The chain couples TRBV13 to TRBJ2-7, with unresolved D. V was pared by 6 bases and J by 2 bases, with 8 bases between. Germline lookup yields CDR1 PRHDT and CDR2 FYEKMQ (reference sequence). CDR3 length equals 12 residues. This CDR3 reads CASSTTTYEQYF. DNA for the CDR3: TGTGCCAGCAGTACAACCACCTACGAGCAGTACTTC.

This clone was detected only once. The rearrangement links TRBV7-5 to TRBJ1-6. TRBV7-5 has pseudogene status. CDR3 length equals 13 residues. The CDR3 sequence is CARSLGGNSPLHF. The CDR3 DNA reads as TGTGCCAGAAGCCTCGGCGGCAATTCACCCCTCCACTTT.

V usage is TRBV6-5 and J usage is TRBJ1-1; 8 bases agree with TRBD1. The CDR3 consists of 13 residues. Germline CDR1 reads MNHEY; CDR2 reads SVGAGI. Germline trimming cut 5 bases from V and 4 bases from J; bases unmatched to any gene: 3. The CDR3 region is CASSADRVTEAFF. CDR3 nucleotides: TGTGCCAGCAGTGCGGACAGGGTCACTGAAGCTTTCTTT.

The gene calls are TRBV4-3 and TRBJ1-4; D is unresolved. V lost 1 base and J 8 bases, leaving 14 bases between the germline ends. CDR1 and CDR2 from the germline V gene are LGHNA and YSLEER. This CDR3 has 15 residues. CDR3 in amino acids: CASSQGTAIHEKLFF. CDR3 in DNA: TGCGCCAGCAGCCAAGGAACAGCCATCCACGAAAAACTGTTTTTT.

J is TRBJ2-1 and V is TRBV9; 10 nucleotides align to TRBD2. V trimming: 2 bases; J trimming: 4 bases; junction bases outside the gene matches: 6. This CDR3 region has 16 residues. In germline, CDR1 is SGDLS, CDR2 YYNGEE. This CDR3 reads CASSVTGTSVYNEQFF. CDR3 sequence (DNA): TGTGCCAGCAGCGTCACCGGGACTAGCGTATACAATGAGCAGTTCTTC.

The chain carries TRBV5-1 and TRBJ2-7; tentative D call: TRBD1 (7 bases). Germline lookup yields CDR1 SGHRS and CDR2 YFSETQ. The CDR3 length is 15 residues. Trimming shortened V by 3 bases and J by 3 bases, and 16 bases separated the two germline ends. In DNA form, the CDR3 reads TGCGCCAGCAGCTGGGATATGCGGGACAGCTACGAGCAGTACTTC. It specifies CASSWDMRDSYEQYF.